Listed below are T cell receptor beta chains from one sample, sequenced in a study of beta chain features in type 1 diabetes. Some clones are missing from TCRdb's copy, which holds only in-frame ones; the method was immunoSEQ multiplex PCR. The sample holds hundreds of thousands of clones, around a sixth seen once. Sequenced: naive CD4+ T cells from blood. These receptor sequences come from a man between 18 and 29 years old in good health. The CDR3 runs from the conserved cysteine through the conserved F or W. The D gene is left open where the match is weak. Clone size is stated in some rows and not others, as once, few, many or a class when expanded.

D gene,clone size,J gene,V gene,CDR3 DNA,CDR3 protein
TRBD1,few,TRBJ1-2,TRBV30,TGTGCCTGGCGACAGGGGGCGCGTGGCTACACCTTC,CAWRQGARGYTF
.,.,TRBJ1-5,TRBV19,TGTGCCAGTACCTCCGTGGGGGATCAGCCCCAGCATTTT,CASTSVGDQPQHF
.,.,TRBJ1-6,TRBV6-1,TGTGCCAGCAGTGAAGCGGAGGTCCCTAATTCACCCCTCCACTTT,CASSEAEVPNSPLHF
.,few,TRBJ1-2,TRBV20-1,TGCAGTGCAAAGGGTGGCTACACCTTC,CSAKGGYTF
.,few,TRBJ2-7,TRBV15,TGTGCCACCAGCAACCCCTCGTACGAGCAGTACTTC,CATSNPSYEQYF
.,.,TRBJ1-1,TRBV27,TGTGCCAGCAGTTTATACAGAAACACTGAAGCTTTCTTT,CASSLYRNTEAFF
TRBD1,.,TRBJ2-5,TRBV9,TGTGCCAGCAGCAAGCGGACAGGGCAGGAGACCCAGTACTTC,CASSKRTGQETQYF
TRBD1,.,TRBJ1-1,TRBV2,TGTGCCAAGAAACTAAGGGGGCCTGAAGCTTTCTTT,CAKKLRGPEAFF
TRBD2,few,TRBJ2-3,TRBV15,TGTGCCACCAGCAGAGTTTCAGGCGGGAGGGCCGAAGATACGCAGTATTTT,CATSRVSGGRAEDTQYF
TRBD1,.,TRBJ1-1,TRBV9,TGTGCCAGCAGCGCCGGACAGGGTTTCACTGAAGCTTTCTTT,CASSAGQGFTEAFF
.,.,TRBJ2-7,TRBV7-2,TGTGCCAGCAGCTTAGTCCACTCCTACGAGCAGTACTTC,CASSLVHSYEQYF
.,.,TRBJ1-1,TRBV5-4,TGTGCCAGCAGCTTGGGTAAGGGCAGACTGAACACTGAAGCTTTCTTT,CASSLGKGRLNTEAFF
TRBD1,few,TRBJ2-1,TRBV9,TGTGCCAGCAGCGCGACCGGGACAGGGGTCGAGCAGTTCTTC,CASSATGTGVEQFF
.,.,TRBJ1-1,TRBV6-6,TGTGCCAGCACTATCCTCAGGGTTACCACTGAAGCTTTCTTT,CASTILRVTTEAFF
TRBD1,.,TRBJ2-3,TRBV7-9,TGTGCCAGCAGCTTAGCGGCAGGGGGAGCAGATACGCAGTATTTT,CASSLAAGGADTQYF
.,many,TRBJ2-1,TRBV14,TGTGCCAGCAGCCAAGATCACGGAGGAGAGCAGTTCTTC,CASSQDHGGEQFF
TRBD1,few,TRBJ2-7,TRBV7-2,TGTGCCAGCAGCTCTCCGGGACAGGGGATCCACGAGCAGTACTTC,CASSSPGQGIHEQYF
.,.,TRBJ2-5,TRBV7-2,TGTGCCAGCAGCTTAGAAGTCAGGGGAGAAGAGACCCAGTACTTC,CASSLEVRGEETQYF
.,few,TRBJ1-2,TRBV4-1,TGCGCCAGCAGCCGAGGGGTTGGCTACACCTTC,CASSRGVGYTF
TRBD1,.,TRBJ1-5,TRBV6-5,TGTGCCTGCAAATCGACAGGGTTGGGCAATCAGCCCCAGCATTTT,CACKSTGLGNQPQHF
.,few,TRBJ1-3,TRBV7-2,TGTGCCAGCAGCTTAGGATCCGGCTTCTCTGGAAACACCATATATTTT,CASSLGSGFSGNTIYF
.,.,TRBJ1-3,TRBV30,TGTGCCTGTGGATCGACTGGAAACACCATATATTTT,CACGSTGNTIYF
.,.,TRBJ2-1,TRBV28,TGTGCCAGCAGTATAGAGGGTGAGCAGTTCTTC,CASSIEGEQFF
.,.,TRBJ1-4,TRBV29-1,TGCAGCGCCTTCGACAGAAATGAAAAACTGTTTTTT,CSAFDRNEKLFF
.,.,TRBJ1-2,TRBV11-2,TGTGCCAGCAGCTTAGAGCCCTCCCGCCGGGGGCCTCGCTACTATGGCTACACCTTC,CASSLEPSRRGPRYYGYTF
.,.,TRBJ1-2,TRBV20-1,TGCAGTGCTAGAGACCCTGGCTACACCTTC,CSARDPGYTF
.,.,TRBJ2-5,TRBV19,TGTGCCAGTAGTCCCTGGGACATTGGGAAGACCCAGTACTTC,CASSPWDIGKTQYF
.,.,TRBJ2-1,TRBV12-5,TGTGCTAGTGGTTTGGGACCGGTGAACTCTCTCTCCTACAATGAGCAGTTCTTC,CASGLGPVNSLSYNEQFF
TRBD1,few,TRBJ2-7,TRBV7-3,TGTGCCAGCAGCTTGGGACAGGGGCTAGCCTACGAGCAGTACTTC,CASSLGQGLAYEQYF
.,few,TRBJ2-7,TRBV7-2,TGTGCCAGCAGCATAGGCCGGGAGAGATACTACGAGCAGTACTTC,CASSIGRERYYEQYF
.,few,TRBJ1-1,TRBV5-6,TGTGCCAGCAGCTTGGCCGTGACGACAAAGGAAGCTTTCTTT,CASSLAVTTKEAFF
.,few,TRBJ2-3,TRBV7-8,TGTGCCAGCAGCTCGCGGGGGCCCGCTAGCACAGATACGCAGTATTTT,CASSSRGPASTDTQYF
.,.,TRBJ2-1,TRBV4-1,TGCGCCAGCAGCCAAGATCTGGGGGGAAGGACCTACAATGAGCAGTTCTTC,CASSQDLGGRTYNEQFF
TRBD2,.,TRBJ2-5,TRBV7-8,TGTGCCAGCAGCTTGGGGACTAGCGGGGGCCAAGAGACCCAGTACTTC,CASSLGTSGGQETQYF
TRBD2,few,TRBJ2-7,TRBV5-1,TGCGCCAGCAGCTTGGCCCGGGGACTAGCGGGAGGTGGAGAGCAGTACTTC,CASSLARGLAGGGEQYF
.,.,TRBJ1-2,TRBV27,TGTGCCAGCAGCTGGAGGGAGAACTATGGCTACACCTTC,CASSWRENYGYTF
.,few,TRBJ1-2,TRBV5-4,TGTGCCAGCAGCTTGGCCGAGGGAAGTGGCTACACCTTC,CASSLAEGSGYTF
TRBD2,.,TRBJ2-1,TRBV4-1,TGCGCCAGCAGCCAAGAAGCGGGGGGGCCTAATGAGCAGTTCTTC,CASSQEAGGPNEQFF
.,few,TRBJ2-5,TRBV9,TGTGCCAGCAGCGTAGCTCCGAGGAGGACCCAAGAGACCCAGTACTTC,CASSVAPRRTQETQYF
.,.,TRBJ1-4,TRBV14,TGTGCCAGCAGCCCAGGACGGATTGGAGAAAAACTGTTTTTT,CASSPGRIGEKLFF